This TCR beta chain derives from a study of T cell responses to AZD1222 COVID-19 vaccine (dated by TCRdb to 2020 to 2022). Notes on the research overall: Because spike-specific TCR depth and breadth did not differ between the two schedules, AZD1222 recipients who got a second dose at roughly 4 weeks were pooled with those who got a second dose at roughly 12 weeks. TCR sequencing covered over 230 trial participants: some 210 given two doses of AZD1222 and 26 given two doses of MenACWY control vaccine. Trial participants were enrolled into age subgroups of 18-55, 56-69 and 70-plus years, which contained approximately 150, 30 and 60 TCR-sequenced participants, respectively.

The study at large found these results: Nearly half of unique spike-specific TCRs reportedly recognized epitopes outside regions mutated in the B.1.351 and B.1.1.7 variants. After two AZD1222 doses, both the breadth and the depth of spike-specific TCRs were significantly higher than at day 0 and than in MenACWY recipients. Vaccine-associated CD4 TCRs spanned the whole spike protein, with dominant responses in regions 160-218 and 743-854. Conclusions about previously exposed vaccinees were limited because only a handful of AZD1222 recipients were SARS-CoV-2 seropositive at baseline. In the small 56-69-year group, the increase in depth fell short of significance, most likely because of low power. Most participants were white British and females outnumbered males, and the authors suggested that clonal diversity may have been underestimated. Because no day 14 peak-response samples were available, the repertoires could be characterized only after the peak T cell response.

In the germline V gene, CDR1 corresponds to SGHRS and CDR2 to YFSETQ. The germline V and J ends show losses of 3 bases and 8 bases respectively, and no gene match explains 9 bases of the junction. The CDR3 runs 14 residues from the cysteine to the phenylalanine. Solely the CDR3 DNA is kept, with 42 bases framed from the first base. The CDR3 regions of human TCRbeta chains were analyzed by immunosequencing. For the original study's pipeline: TCRs in the repertoires were compared against a reference library of SARS-CoV-2-specific TCRs that had been generated with the MIRA antigen-specificity platform. Breadth was defined as the fraction of unique TCRs that were SARS-CoV-2-associated. Depth was defined as the fraction of total T cells that were SARS-CoV-2-associated. Using the MIRA data, every spike-specific TCR was mapped to the spike region that the TCR reacted to and assigned to either a CD4 or a CD8 class. Log10-transformed breadth and depth values were compared by one-way ANOVA with Sidak's multiple comparisons tests. This immuneACCESS table, as held by TCRdb, lists in-frame sequences with V and J called but not all clones. Of the missing ones, under half trace to an unresolved V gene in checked studies; the others have no known cause. From that table come the V and J calls and clone size; the DNA was used to work out D and trimming. The sample table lists some 130,000 clones, over 90% of them with a count of one. Less than 6.5% of the sample is held by the ten biggest clonotypes.

The sample's time point label is to be understood as: baseline before first vaccination. Vaccinee samples were obtained from the UK trials COV001 and COV002, which included a single-blind randomized controlled phase 2/3 trial of AZD1222 (ChAdOx1 nCoV-19) in healthy adults. For TCRbeta chain sequencing, PBMC samples were collected from trial participants at day 0 and at day 28 after the second dose. Regarding this clone: The antigen it binds to is not known. Base qualities are not at hand, and no much larger clone is one base apart.

This sample comprised peripheral blood, obtained on day 0 of AZD1222 vaccination. The receptor's source is an adult in good health. The rearranged segments are TRBV5-1 and TRBJ1-2, with TRBD1 matching 8 junction bases. At the DNA level, the sequence is TGCGCCAGCAGCTCAGGGGGCGGAATGAGCGGCTACACCTTC. This yields the protein CASSSGGGMSGYTF.